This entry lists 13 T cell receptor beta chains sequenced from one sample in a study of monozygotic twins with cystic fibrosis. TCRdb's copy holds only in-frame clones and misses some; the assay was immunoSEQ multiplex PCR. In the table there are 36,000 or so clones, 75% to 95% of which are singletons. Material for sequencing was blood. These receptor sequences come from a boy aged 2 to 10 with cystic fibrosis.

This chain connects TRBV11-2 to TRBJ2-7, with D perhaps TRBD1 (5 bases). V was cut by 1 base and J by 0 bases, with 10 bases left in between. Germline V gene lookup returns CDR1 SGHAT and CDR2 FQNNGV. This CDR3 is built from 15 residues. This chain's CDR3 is CASSLVYRISYEQYF. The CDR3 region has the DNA TGTGCCAGCAGCTTAGTGTACAGGATCTCCTACGAGCAGTACTTC.

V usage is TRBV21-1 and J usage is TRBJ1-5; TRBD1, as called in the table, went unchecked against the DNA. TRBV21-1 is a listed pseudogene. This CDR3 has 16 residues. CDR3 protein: CASSPSDRYSNQPQHF. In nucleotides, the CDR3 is TGTGCCAGCAGCCCGTCGGACAGGTATAGCAATCAGCCCCAGCATTTT.

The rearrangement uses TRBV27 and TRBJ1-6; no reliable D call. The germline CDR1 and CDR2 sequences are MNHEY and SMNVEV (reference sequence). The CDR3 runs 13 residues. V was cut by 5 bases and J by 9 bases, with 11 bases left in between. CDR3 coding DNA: TGTGCCAGCAGTCCCCTGGGCGGTTCACCCCTCCACTTT. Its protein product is CASSPLGGSPLHF.

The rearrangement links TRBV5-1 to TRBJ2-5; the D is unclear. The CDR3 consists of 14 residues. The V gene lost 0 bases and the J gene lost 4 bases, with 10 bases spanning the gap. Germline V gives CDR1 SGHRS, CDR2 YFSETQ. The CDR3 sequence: CASSLGQVGETQYF. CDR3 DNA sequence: TGCGCCAGCAGCTTGGGGCAAGTGGGAGAGACCCAGTACTTC.

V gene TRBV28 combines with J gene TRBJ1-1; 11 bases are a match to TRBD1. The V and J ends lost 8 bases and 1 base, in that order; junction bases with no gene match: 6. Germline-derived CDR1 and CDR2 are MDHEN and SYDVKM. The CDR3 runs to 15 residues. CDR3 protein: CASGDRGTPNTEAFF. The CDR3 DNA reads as TGTGCCAGCGGGGACAGGGGGACCCCGAACACTGAAGCTTTCTTT.

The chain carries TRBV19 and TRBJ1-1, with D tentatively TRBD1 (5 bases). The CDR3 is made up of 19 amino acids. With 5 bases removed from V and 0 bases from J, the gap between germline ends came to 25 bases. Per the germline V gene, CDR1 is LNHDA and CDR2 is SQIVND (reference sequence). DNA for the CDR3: TGTGCCAGTAGTCCACATTACGGGGGGGTAGGCGCAGTGAACACTGAAGCTTTCTTT. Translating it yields CASSPHYGGVGAVNTEAFF.

The CDR3 region is CASSYGTGPGGYTF. In DNA, the CDR3 is TGTGCCAGCAGTTATGGGACAGGGCCGGGTGGCTACACCTTC. V and J are TRBV27 and TRBJ1-2, with TRBD1 identical over 9 bases. Trimming at V came to 4 bases and at J to 7 bases, leaving 7 bases not matched to a gene. Germline CDR1 and CDR2: MNHEY and SMNVEV (reference sequence). This CDR3 spans 14 amino acids.

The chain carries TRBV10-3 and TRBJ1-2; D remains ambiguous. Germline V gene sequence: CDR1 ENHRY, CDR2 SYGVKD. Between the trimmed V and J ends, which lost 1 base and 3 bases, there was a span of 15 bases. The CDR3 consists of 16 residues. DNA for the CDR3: TGTGCCATCAGTGAGTGGACCCCTGCGACTGACTATGGCTACACCTTC. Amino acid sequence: CAISEWTPATDYGYTF.

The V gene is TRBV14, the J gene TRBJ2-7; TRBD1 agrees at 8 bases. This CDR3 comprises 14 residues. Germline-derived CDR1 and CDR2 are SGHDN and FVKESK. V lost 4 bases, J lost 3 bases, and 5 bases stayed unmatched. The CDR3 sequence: CASSPRQGSYEQYF. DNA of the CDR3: TGTGCCAGCAGCCCCCGACAGGGGAGCTACGAGCAGTACTTC.

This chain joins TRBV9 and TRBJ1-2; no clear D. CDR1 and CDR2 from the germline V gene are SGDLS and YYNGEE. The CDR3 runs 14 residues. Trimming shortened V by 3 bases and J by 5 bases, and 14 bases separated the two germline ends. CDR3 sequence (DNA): TGTGCCAGCAGCGGAGATCTTAAAGGGTATGGCTACACCTTC. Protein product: CASSGDLKGYGYTF.

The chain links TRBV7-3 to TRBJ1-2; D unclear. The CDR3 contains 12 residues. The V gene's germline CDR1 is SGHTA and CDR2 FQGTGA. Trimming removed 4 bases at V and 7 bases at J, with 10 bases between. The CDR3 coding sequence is TGTGCCAGCAGCTGGGGTGATGGTGGCTACACCTTC. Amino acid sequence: CASSWGDGGYTF.

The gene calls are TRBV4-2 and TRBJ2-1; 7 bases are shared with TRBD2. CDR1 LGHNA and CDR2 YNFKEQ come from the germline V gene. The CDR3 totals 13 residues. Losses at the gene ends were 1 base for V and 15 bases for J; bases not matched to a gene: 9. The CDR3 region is CASSQVGGGDGFF. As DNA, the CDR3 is TGTGCCAGCAGCCAAGTTGGCGGGGGAGATGGGTTCTTC.

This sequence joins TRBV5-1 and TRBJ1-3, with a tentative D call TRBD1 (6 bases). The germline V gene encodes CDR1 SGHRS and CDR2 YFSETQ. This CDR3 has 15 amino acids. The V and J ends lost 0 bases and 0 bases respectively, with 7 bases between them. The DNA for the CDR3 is TGCGCCAGCAGCTTGGGGACAGTCTCTGGAAACACCATATATTTT. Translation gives CASSLGTVSGNTIYF.